The 12 T cell receptor beta chains below were found in one sample sequenced in a study of shared clonotypes between healthy human individuals (dated by TCRdb to 2019 to 2021). Preparation of the library involved the immunoSEQ multiplex PCR assay. Sourced from immuneACCESS, this table was stored by TCRdb with only in-frame sequences that have V and J called. A share of the clones is absent; for the studies checked, an unresolved V gene accounts for under half, and the remainder has no known explanation. The sample yields over 400,000 clones; 70% to 80% were counted once. 12% of the sample rests with the top ten. What was sequenced was PBMCs. These receptors were obtained from a woman aged 40-49 years in good health. Some clones in this sample may be carry-over from other donors' samples.

The rearrangement joins TRBV7-2 to TRBJ1-5; D not certain. V was shortened by 5 bases and J by 0 bases, with 5 bases between the two germline ends. Germline V gene data show CDR1 as SGHTA and CDR2 as FQGNSA. The CDR3 length is 13 residues. CDR3 DNA sequence: TGTGCCAGCAGCCCACTTAGCAATCAGCCCCAGCATTTT. This codes for CASSPLSNQPQHF.

This clone was recorded once. The chain employs TRBV7-2 and TRBJ2-3, with D maybe TRBD2 (7 bases). CDR1 is SGHTA and CDR2 is FQGNSA in the germline V gene. The CDR3 loop spans 15 amino acids. Trimming took off 6 bases at V and 0 bases at J, with 13 bases between the two ends. This CDR3 is CASRRGGASTDTQYF. The DNA of the CDR3 is TGTGCCAGCAGGAGGGGGGGGGCGAGCACAGATACGCAGTATTTT.

This chain links TRBV19 with TRBJ2-2; no clear D gene. The CDR3 spans 16 residues. CDR1 and CDR2 from the germline V gene are LNHDA and SQIVND (reference sequence). The V gene lost 5 bases and the J gene lost 1 base, with 14 bases spanning the gap. Here the CDR3 DNA reads TGTGCCAGTAGTCGAAAGGGTGGGCGGAACACCGGGGAGCTGTTTTTT. This translates into CASSRKGGRNTGELFF.

V usage is TRBV10-3 and J usage is TRBJ1-1; TRBD1 matches at 7 bases. V was clipped by 6 bases and J by 7 bases; unmatched bases: 8. The CDR3 covers 13 residues. Germline V gene data show CDR1 as ENHRY and CDR2 as SYGVKD. This CDR3 is CAIRRDRSYEAFF. The CDR3 region has the DNA TGTGCCATCAGGCGGGACAGATCCTATGAAGCTTTCTTT.

The CDR3 nucleotides are TGTGCCAGCAGTGATCACATCCGGACTGAAGCTTTCTTT. Translation: CASSDHIRTEAFF. This chain uses TRBV2 with TRBJ1-1, with D unresolved. Trimming left V 3 bases short and J 5 bases short, with 10 bases between. Germline CDR1 reads SNHLY; CDR2 reads FYNNEI. This CDR3 region has 13 residues.

The chain uses TRBV30 and TRBJ1-2; D call uncertain. From germline, CDR1 is GTSNPN and CDR2 SVGIG (reference sequence). This CDR3 contains 13 residues. V was pared by 2 bases and J by 1 base, with 8 bases between. CDR3 loop: CAWSKSVNYGYTF. CDR3 nucleotide sequence: TGTGCCTGGAGTAAGTCCGTTAACTATGGCTACACCTTC.

J is TRBJ2-5 and V is TRBV19; 8 nucleotides agree with TRBD1. Unmatched junction bases numbered 6, after V lost 2 bases and J lost 1 base. The CDR3 is 16 residues long. Per germline, CDR1 LNHDA and CDR2 SQIVND (reference sequence). CDR3 nucleotides: TGTGCCAGTAGTATATCGTTTGACAGGGGCCAAGAGACCCAGTACTTC. It encodes CASSISFDRGQETQYF.

The rearrangement uses TRBV5-4 and TRBJ2-5; tentative D call: TRBD2 (5 bases). Trimming pared 0 bases from V and 9 bases from J, leaving 6 bases between. CDR3 length: 11 amino acids. Looked up from germline, CDR1 is SGHNT and CDR2 is YYREEE (reference sequence). The CDR3 coding sequence is TGTGCCAGCAGCTTGGACGGGGCCCAGTACTTC. Protein product: CASSLDGAQYF.

The chain carries TRBV7-3 and TRBJ2-1, with 8 bases fitting TRBD1. Germline values: CDR1 SGHTA, CDR2 FQGTGA. The CDR3 spans 19 residues. Trimming took 5 bases from V and 5 from J; bases not matched to a gene: 20. The chain's CDR3 is CASSTRTGWTTGRHNEQFF. CDR3 nucleotides: TGTGCCAGCAGCACCAGGACAGGGTGGACAACAGGTCGGCACAATGAGCAGTTCTTC.

V and J are TRBV29-1 and TRBJ2-2; 7 bases line up with TRBD1. Germline CDR1 reads SQVTM; CDR2 reads ANQGSEA. This CDR3 spans 14 amino acids. J gave up 5 bases and V 8 bases, and 11 bases lay outside the gene matches. The CDR3 here is CSCKGQGETGELFF. CDR3 sequence (DNA): TGCAGCTGCAAGGGGCAGGGGGAAACCGGGGAGCTGTTTTTT.

V and J are TRBV5-1 and TRBJ1-5; TRBD1 is a possible D gene (6 bases). This CDR3 is 15 amino acids long. The V gene lost 4 bases and the J gene lost 5 bases, with 16 bases spanning the gap. Germline assignment: CDR1 SGHRS and CDR2 YFSETQ. The CDR3 protein is CASSAGGRADQPQHF. The CDR3 bases are TGCGCCAGCAGCGCTGGGGGGCGGGCGGATCAGCCCCAGCATTTT.

The chain is built from TRBV5-4 and TRBJ1-4, with D hard to call. CDR3 length: 16 amino acids. V lost 1 base, J lost 0 bases, and 10 bases lay in between. Per germline, CDR1 SGHNT and CDR2 YYREEE (reference sequence). The CDR3 DNA is TGTGCCAGCAGCTTGTCCGGAAGCGCAACTAATGAAAAACTGTTTTTT. Its translation: CASSLSGSATNEKLFF.